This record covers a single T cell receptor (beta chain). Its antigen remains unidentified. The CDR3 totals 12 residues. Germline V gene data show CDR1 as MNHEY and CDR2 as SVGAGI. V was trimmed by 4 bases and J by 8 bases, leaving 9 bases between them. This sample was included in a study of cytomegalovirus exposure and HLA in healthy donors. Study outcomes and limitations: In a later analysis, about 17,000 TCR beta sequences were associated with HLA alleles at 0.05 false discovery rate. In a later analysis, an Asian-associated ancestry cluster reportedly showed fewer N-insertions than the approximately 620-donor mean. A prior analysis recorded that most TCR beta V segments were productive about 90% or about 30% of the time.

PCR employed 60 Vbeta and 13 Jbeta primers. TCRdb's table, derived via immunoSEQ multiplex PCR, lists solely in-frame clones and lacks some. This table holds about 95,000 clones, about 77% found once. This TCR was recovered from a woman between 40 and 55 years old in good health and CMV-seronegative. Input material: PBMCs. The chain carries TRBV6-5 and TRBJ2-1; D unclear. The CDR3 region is CASSSVFDEQFF. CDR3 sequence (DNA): TGTGCCAGCAGTTCCGTTTTCGATGAGCAGTTCTTC.